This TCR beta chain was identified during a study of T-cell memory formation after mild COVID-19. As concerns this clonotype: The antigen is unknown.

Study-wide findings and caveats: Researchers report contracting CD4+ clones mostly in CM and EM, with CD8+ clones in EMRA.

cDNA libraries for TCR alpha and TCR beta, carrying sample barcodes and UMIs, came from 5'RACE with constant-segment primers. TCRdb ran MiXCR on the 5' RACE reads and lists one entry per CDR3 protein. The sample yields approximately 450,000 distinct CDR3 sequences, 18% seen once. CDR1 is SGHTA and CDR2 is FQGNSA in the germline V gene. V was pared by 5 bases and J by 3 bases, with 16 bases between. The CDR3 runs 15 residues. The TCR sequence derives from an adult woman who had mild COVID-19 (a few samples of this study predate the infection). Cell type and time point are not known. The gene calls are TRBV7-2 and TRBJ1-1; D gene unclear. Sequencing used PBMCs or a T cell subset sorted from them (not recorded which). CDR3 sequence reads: CASSISRGPDTEAFF. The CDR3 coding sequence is TGTGCCAGCAGCATAAGCCGCGGACCGGACACTGAAGCTTTCTTT.